Below, 6 T cell receptor beta chains from the same sample are listed, as sequenced in a study of cytomegalovirus exposure and HLA in healthy donors. Clones were sequenced by immunoSEQ multiplex PCR, and TCRdb holds only the in-frame ones, with some missing. Of 200,000 to 300,000 clones listed, about 90% are singletons. The sequencing sample was made of PBMCs. Source of these receptors: a woman in her 30s in good health and CMV-seropositive.

V and J are TRBV2 and TRBJ2-7; 8 nucleotides align to TRBD2. CDR1 is SNHLY and CDR2 is FYNNEI in the germline V gene. CDR3 size: 15 residues. Trimming at V came to 6 bases and at J to 7 bases, leaving 14 bases not matched to a gene. The CDR3 here is CASRILAETLQEQYF. The CDR3 region has the DNA TGTGCCAGCAGGATACTAGCGGAGACCCTTCAGGAGCAGTACTTC.

The V gene is TRBV28, the J gene TRBJ2-2, with 8 bases fitting TRBD1. CDR3 size: 19 residues. The J segment lost 4 bases and the V segment lost 1 base, leaving 14 bases of the junction unmatched. Germline CDR1 reads MDHEN; CDR2 reads SYDVKM. The CDR3 DNA follows: TGTGCCAGCAGTTTATCGCCGACACCCGGGACAGGACTCACCGGGGAGCTGTTTTTT. Translated, it gives CASSLSPTPGTGLTGELFF.

The chain links TRBV7-6 to TRBJ2-7; 12 bases match TRBD2. Trimming removed 5 bases from V and 2 bases from J; junction bases left unmatched: 7. This CDR3 contains 16 residues. Germline CDR1 reads SGHVS; CDR2 reads FNYEAQ. The CDR3, as DNA: TGTGCCAGCAGCCCAGGACTAGCGGGAAGAACCTACGAGCAGTACTTC. Its translation: CASSPGLAGRTYEQYF.

Points on this clone: This sample also contains other DNA sequences that code for the same CDR3. The chain combines TRBV4-1 with TRBJ2-2; D gene unclear. Germline V CDR1 and CDR2: MGHRA, YSYEKL. The V gene lost 0 bases and the J gene lost 6 bases, with 5 bases spanning the gap. The CDR3 sequence is 13 residues long. The CDR3 DNA is TGCGCCAGCAGCCAAGATCTTTCCGGGGAGCTGTTTTTT. Translation gives CASSQDLSGELFF.

The chain is built from TRBV30 and TRBJ1-1; D uncertain. Germline CDR1 GTSNPN, CDR2 SVGIG (reference sequence). The CDR3 consists of 15 residues. Trimming cost V 0 bases and J 0 bases, with 11 bases left between them. CDR3 protein: CAWSVYPGMNTEAFF. In nucleotides, the CDR3 is TGTGCCTGGAGTGTATATCCAGGAATGAACACTGAAGCTTTCTTT.

The chain employs TRBV30 and TRBJ2-4, with D tentatively TRBD2 (6 bases). The CDR3 sequence is 17 residues long. Germline V CDR1 and CDR2: GTSNPN, SVGIG (reference sequence). V lost 0 bases and J lost 7, with 22 bases in between. The CDR3 loop is CAWSVLQASRAGNIQYF. CDR3 DNA sequence: TGTGCCTGGAGTGTACTCCAGGCTAGCCGAGCGGGTAACATTCAGTACTTC.